A selection of T cell receptor beta chains follows, all from one sample in a study of T-cell reconstitution after alpha-beta-depleted transplantation in children. One entry per CDR3 protein, called by TCRdb with MiXCR from the PCR reads. The data contain approximately 400,000 distinct CDR3 sequences, roughly a tenth of them singletons. The sample consisted of PBMCs from the stem cell graft donor, taken from the stem cell graft. The receptors derive from a human donor who donated a stem cell graft to a child with acute myeloid leukemia. Each CDR3 is given with its conserved first and last residue. Size tells how often a clone was seen (once, few, many) or the class of an expanded clone, and some rows leave it out.

TRBV4-1 | many | CASSQEMSSSTYEQYF
TRBV20-1 | . | CSARGRGPPRSHEQFF
TRBV5-1 | few | CASSLYASSPTGELFF
TRBV12-3/TRBV12-4 | many | CASSLRGAEAFF
TRBV27 | . | CASTNRGNNSPLHF
TRBV19 | few | CASSVRGTNTGELFF
TRBV2 | few | CASSPGAGNSPLHF
TRBV4-2 | few | CASSQAGTGANVLTF
TRBV2 | . | CASRSLTGTATNEKLFF
TRBV20-1 | . | CCAAPGTGMAGEKLFF
TRBV20-1 | . | CSANTGGAGDSPLHF
TRBV4-2 | . | CASSHPPSSNTGELFF
TRBV19 | few | CASSSPGAVNQPQHF
TRBV29-1 | . | CSTDIQETQYF
TRBV5-1 | few | CASSQRLEDGEQFF
TRBV4-2 | few | CASSQDQARNNSPLHF
TRBV6-2/TRBV6-3 | . | CASSYGIADYGQYF
TRBV12-3/TRBV12-4 | . | CASSFLVGHNTGELFF
TRBV29-1 | few | CSAGTGHGYTF
TRBV5-1 | few | CASSLTGNPSGEKLFF
TRBV5-5 | few | CASSWTEEFYTF
TRBV29-1 | . | CSVEVEGRGTYGYTF
TRBV7-2 | . | CASSLGWRSYEQYF
TRBV30 | . | CAWSPWGGGTNSYEQYF
TRBV24-1 | . | CATSDSGLGQFF
TRBV27 | many | CASSPQGRNEAFF
TRBV10-3 | . | CAIRDLSSYNEQFF
TRBV7-6 | . | CASSPGGQTQYF
TRBV7-2 | few | CASSFSRSADTQYF
TRBV5-6 | . | CASSLWGWNQPQHF
TRBV12-3/TRBV12-4 | many | CASSRVQGTEAFF
TRBV12-3/TRBV12-4 | few | CASSFGAGSTDTQYF
TRBV25-1 | . | CASRTLNTGELFF
TRBV9 | . | CASSKGGAAIQETQYF
TRBV5-5 | . | CASSFGTLNRGSETQYF
TRBV4-1 | . | CASSQGLAGGYPDTQYF
TRBV18 | few | CASSPPFQGGETQYF
TRBV2 | few | CASRLGSSGNTIYF
TRBV20-1 | few | CSARGLDTGELFF
TRBV7-2 | few | CASSPSEGVFSTDTQYF
TRBV12-3/TRBV12-4 | . | CASSWREGLWGEQYF
TRBV9 | . | CASSVDLGDGYEQYF
TRBV20-1 | few | CSASPAGLYNEQFF
TRBV20-1 | . | CSADPIAGSTDTQYF
TRBV5-6 | once | CASSFRQAEQYF
TRBV5-1 | many | CASSAGTYSYEQYF
TRBV5-1 | . | CASSRTPRGGNEQFF
TRBV20-1 | few | CSALGLADNNEQFF
TRBV7-6 | . | CASSSKIGLAGLGDTQYF
TRBV7-8 | . | CASSSQFATNEKLFF
TRBV29-1 | many | CSVARTGDYNEQFF
TRBV7-8 | few | CASSLWREEGNEQFF
TRBV5-1 | . | CASSLTGSGAGYTF
TRBV5-5 | few | CASSRGLASYEQYF
TRBV29-1 | . | CSVENRGQGFEQFF
TRBV11-1 | . | CASSFPQREWKEQFF